This T cell receptor (beta chain) comes out of a study of shared clonotypes between healthy human individuals. V lost 1 base to trimming and J lost 8 bases, with 17 bases between them. The CDR3 has 15 residues. Germline-derived CDR1 and CDR2 are SGHTA and FQGNSA. General study findings and limits: There were few donors, and this limited the genetic and exposure-history diversity represented. For naive CD4 cells, 5% to 6.5% of clonotypes were shared across a handful of donors. Sharing of clonotypes among donors was expected to vary with sequencing depth. It was the non-shared clonotypes that had lower generation probabilities than clonotypes shared by all four donors.

Positive CCR7 selection of CD45RO-negative cells yielded the naive CD8 cells, and terminally differentiated effector memory CD45RA+ cells were excluded. The method was immunoSEQ multiplex PCR; TCRdb's version includes in-frame clones alone and lacks a portion of them. Of some 2,100,000 clones listed, just over 90% are singletons. This clone came up a few times. Its antigen is as yet unknown. Sequencing was done on a sample of naive CD8+ T cells from PBMCs. This TCR was sampled from a young man in good health. Some clones in this sample may be carry-over from other donors' samples. The rearrangement joins TRBV7-2 to TRBJ1-1; tentative D call: TRBD1 (6 bases). CDR3: CASSLGFARGTEAFF. CDR3 DNA: TGTGCCAGCAGCTTAGGGTTTGCGAGGGGGACCGAAGCTTTCTTT. Full variable domain (remainder filled in from reference TRBV7-2 and TRBJ1-1): GAGVSQSPSNKVTEKGKDVELRCDPISGHTALYWYRQSLGQGLEFLIYFQGNSAPDKSGLPSDRFSAERTGGSVSTLTIQRTQQEDSAVYLCASSLGFARGTEAFFGQGTRLTVV.